This T cell receptor beta chain was captured in a study of tumor and adjacent non-tumor tissue in lung cancer. Overall study context: Patients comprised about eleven adenocarcinoma, 2 squamous cell carcinoma and 1 small cell lung cancer.

The ends were cut back, 1 base at V and 6 bases at J, with 19 bases in the middle. This CDR3 region has 17 residues. Per the germline V gene, CDR1 is MGHDK and CDR2 is SYGVNS. A modified ARM-PCR protocol with three rounds of nested PCR amplified TCRbeta. TCRdb reprocessed the multiplex PCR reads via MiXCR and lists one record per CDR3 protein. The sample carries some 80,000 distinct CDR3 sequences, about 80% recorded once. RNA was extracted from bulk tissue without any cell sorting. This non-tumor lung sample came from over 3 cm beyond the tumor edge. Donors were chemotherapy-naive, newly diagnosed lung cancer surgical patients in China, August–late 2014.

The origin of this receptor is a man aged 65 to 79 with non-small cell lung cancer. The rearrangement uses TRBV25-1 and TRBJ2-1; a possible D gene is TRBD1 (6 bases). Sequenced sample: distant non-tumor lung tissue. CDR3 in amino acids: CASSELGQIGSGNEQFF. CDR3 DNA sequence: TGTGCCAGCAGTGAATTAGGACAGATAGGGTCCGGCAATGAGCAGTTCTTC.